The 14 T cell receptor beta chains in this list originate from one sample, sequenced in a study of T-cell reconstitution after alpha-beta-depleted transplantation in children. Preparation of the TCRbeta library used unique molecular identifiers. MiXCR, applied by TCRdb to the PCR reads, yields one record per CDR3 protein. The profile covers hundreds of thousands of distinct CDR3 sequences, with around 12% appearing a single time and approximately 2.9% taken by the ten largest. The sample here was PBMCs from the stem cell graft donor, taken from the stem cell graft. The source of these receptors is a human donor who donated a stem cell graft to a child with acute lymphoblastic leukemia.

At least ten counts were recorded for this clonotype. The V gene is TRBV7-9, the J gene TRBJ1-1; the D is unclear. The CDR3 has 14 residues. Germline-derived CDR1 and CDR2 are SEHNR and FQNEAQ (reference sequence). Deletions cut 3 bases from V and 4 bases from J, with 12 bases between. The DNA of the CDR3 is TGTGCCAGCAGCTTCGAAGGTGTAGGCACTGAAGCTTTCTTT. Protein: CASSFEGVGTEAFF.

The chain links TRBV28 to TRBJ1-5; D is unresolved. There are 14 residues in the CDR3. Germline lookup yields CDR1 MDHEN and CDR2 SYDVKM. V was trimmed by 7 bases and J by 0 bases, leaving 10 bases between them. The CDR3 loop is CASTGWDSNQPQHF. In nucleotides, the CDR3 is TGTGCCAGCACAGGTTGGGATAGCAATCAGCCCCAGCATTTT. Supplemented by reference TRBV28 and TRBJ1-5, the full variable domain reads DVKVTQSSRYLVKRTGEKVFLECVQDMDHENMFWYRQDPGLGLRLIYFSYDVKMKEKGDIPEGYSVSREKKERFSLILESASTNQTSMYLCASTGWDSNQPQHFGDGTRLSIL.

There are many counts of this clonotype. This sequence joins TRBV28 and TRBJ2-7, with 7 bases identical to TRBD1. The germline gives CDR1 MDHEN, CDR2 SYDVKM. The junction had 10 bases not matched to a gene; V was cut back by 5 bases and J by 3 bases. The CDR3 consists of 15 residues. The CDR3 DNA is TGTGCCAGCAGTACTCCTGGGACAGCAGTCTACGAGCAGTACTTC. Its translation: CASSTPGTAVYEQYF. Drawing the rest from reference TRBV28 and TRBJ2-7, the complete variable domain is DVKVTQSSRYLVKRTGEKVFLECVQDMDHENMFWYRQDPGLGLRLIYFSYDVKMKEKGDIPEGYSVSREKKERFSLILESASTNQTSMYLCASSTPGTAVYEQYFGPGTRLTVT.

At least ten counts were recorded for this clonotype. This chain connects TRBV29-1 to TRBJ1-2; D call uncertain. The germline gives CDR1 SQVTM, CDR2 ANQGSEA. The V end lost 0 bases, the J end lost 8 bases, and 13 bases lay between the germline ends. The CDR3 has 13 amino acids. In DNA form, the CDR3 reads TGCAGCGTTGAAGACACTTTGATGGGGGGCTACACCTTC. Amino acids: CSVEDTLMGGYTF.

This clonotype was counted at least ten times. The V call is TRBV10-3, the J call TRBJ1-5, with TRBD1 as a possible D gene (6 bases). V gave up 6 bases and J gave up 6 bases, with 12 bases separating them. Germline V gene data show CDR1 as ENHRY and CDR2 as SYGVKD. This CDR3 has 13 residues. The DNA for the CDR3 is TGTGCCATCAGCGCAACAGGGACTCAGCCCCAGCATTTT. It yields the protein CAISATGTQPQHF.

This clonotype was recorded many times. The chain combines TRBV5-6 with TRBJ1-1; 8 bases fit TRBD1. The CDR3 runs to 13 residues. CDR1 is SGHDT, CDR2 YYEEEE, per germline. Trimming removed 5 bases from V and 3 bases from J; junction bases left unmatched: 3. CDR3 in amino acids: CASRNRGDTEAFF. DNA for the CDR3: TGTGCCAGCAGGAACAGGGGGGACACTGAAGCTTTCTTT.

This clonotype showed up just a few times. The rearrangement joins TRBV3-1 to TRBJ1-6; D uncertain. The CDR3 extends over 13 amino acids. Trimming cost V 6 bases and J 10 bases, with 13 bases left between them. CDR1 is LGHDT, CDR2 YNNKEL, per germline (reference sequence). The CDR3 loop reads CASRSSIDSPLHF. The DNA of the CDR3 is TGTGCCAGCAGGTCGTCGATCGACTCACCCCTCCACTTT.

With respect to this clonotype: This sequence may be a read error, since a much larger clone differs from it by one base. V gene TRBV6-5 combines with J gene TRBJ2-1; 7 nucleotides line up with TRBD1. Germline CDR1 and CDR2: MNHEY and SVGAGI. The junction had 8 bases not matched to a gene; V was cut back by 4 bases and J by 5 bases. The CDR3 is 15 amino acids. The CDR3 protein is CASSFYDRAHNEQFF. For the CDR3, the DNA is TGTGCCAGCAGTTTCTACGACAGGGCCCACAATGAGCAGTTCTTC.

This clonotype was recorded many times. The rearrangement links TRBV5-1 to TRBJ1-2; a weak D match, TRBD1 (5 bases). The germline gives CDR1 SGHRS, CDR2 YFSETQ. This CDR3 has 16 amino acids. V was cut by 5 bases and J by 3 bases, with 20 bases left in between. CDR3 amino acids: CASRPDSRMRYYGYTF. CDR3 DNA sequence: TGCGCCAGCAGACCCGACAGCAGGATGCGGTACTATGGCTACACCTTC.

There are many counts of this clonotype. V is TRBV12-3 or TRBV12-4 and J is TRBJ1-1, with 7 positions matching TRBD1. The V and J ends lost 6 bases and 0 bases, in that order; junction bases with no gene match: 7. This CDR3 region has 15 residues. In DNA, the CDR3 is TGTGCCAGCAGCGATAGACAGGGAGTGAACACTGAAGCTTTCTTT. This gives the protein CASSDRQGVNTEAFF.

Ten or more counts support this clonotype. The gene calls are TRBV5-1 and TRBJ2-7; perhaps TRBD1 as D (6 bases). The CDR3 sequence is 14 residues long. Germline lookup yields CDR1 SGHRS and CDR2 YFSETQ. V shed 2 bases and J shed 7 bases, with 16 bases lying between them. This chain's CDR3 is CASSFRTEVEEQYF. As DNA, the CDR3 is TGCGCCAGCAGCTTCCGGACAGAAGTCGAGGAGCAGTACTTC.

This clonotype has ten or more counts. The chain uses TRBV5-1 and TRBJ2-2, with D possibly TRBD2 on 5 matching bases. The germline gives CDR1 SGHRS, CDR2 YFSETQ. With 2 bases removed from V and 7 bases from J, the gap between germline ends came to 12 bases. The CDR3 is 14 residues long. The CDR3 DNA sequence: TGCGCCAGCAGCTTCGGAATCGAGGGCGGGGAGCTGTTTTTT. It translates to CASSFGIEGGELFF.

This clonotype was found many times. The V gene is TRBV28, the J gene TRBJ2-1, with a weak D call TRBD1 (5 bases). The germline CDR1 and CDR2 sequences are MDHEN and SYDVKM. The V and J ends lost 3 bases and 0 bases respectively, with 12 bases between them. This CDR3 spans 16 amino acids. CDR3 sequence (DNA): TGTGCCAGCAGTTTGGGGCTAGTTAGCTCCTACAATGAGCAGTTCTTC. It encodes CASSLGLVSSYNEQFF. Together with reference TRBV28 and TRBJ2-1, the CDR3 gives the full variable domain: DVKVTQSSRYLVKRTGEKVFLECVQDMDHENMFWYRQDPGLGLRLIYFSYDVKMKEKGDIPEGYSVSREKKERFSLILESASTNQTSMYLCASSLGLVSSYNEQFFGPGTRLTVL.

Ten or more counts support this clonotype. The chain carries TRBV27 and TRBJ2-6, with no clear D. The V and J ends lost 3 bases and 12 bases respectively, with 9 bases between them. This CDR3 region has 12 residues. In germline, CDR1 is MNHEY, CDR2 SMNVEV (reference sequence). CDR3 amino acids: CASSFIIAVLTF. As DNA, the CDR3 is TGTGCCAGCAGTTTTATAATAGCCGTCCTGACTTTC.